This TCR beta chain was profiled in a study of blood T cell repertoires in COVID-19. Some clones are missing from TCRdb's copy, which holds only in-frame ones; the method was immunoSEQ multiplex PCR. Found here are more than 95,000 clones, approximately 80% of them singletons; the top ten hold 15% to 19%. This TCR came from a woman of 80 years or more with acute or convalescent COVID-19. Input material: peripheral blood.

CDR3 in amino acids: CASSQITSGIRGDTQYF. CDR3 nucleotide sequence: TGTGCCAGCAGCCAGATTACTAGCGGGATAAGGGGAGATACGCAGTATTTT. V gene TRBV4-2 combines with J gene TRBJ2-3, with 10 bases matching TRBD2. Trimming took 3 bases from V and 5 from J; bases not matched to a gene: 11. Germline assignment: CDR1 LGHNA and CDR2 YNFKEQ. The CDR3 is 17 amino acids.